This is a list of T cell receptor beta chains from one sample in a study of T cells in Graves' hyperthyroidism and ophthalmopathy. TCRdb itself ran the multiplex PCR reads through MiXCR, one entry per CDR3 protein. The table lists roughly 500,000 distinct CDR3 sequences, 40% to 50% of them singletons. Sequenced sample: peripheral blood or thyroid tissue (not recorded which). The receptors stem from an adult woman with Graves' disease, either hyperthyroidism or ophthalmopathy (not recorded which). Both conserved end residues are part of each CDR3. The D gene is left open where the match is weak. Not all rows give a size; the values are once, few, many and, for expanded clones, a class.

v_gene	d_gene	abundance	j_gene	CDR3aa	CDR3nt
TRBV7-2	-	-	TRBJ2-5	CASSLDGRAGETQYF	TGTGCCAGCAGCTTAGATGGCAGGGCTGGGGAGACCCAGTACTTC
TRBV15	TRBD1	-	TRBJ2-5	CATSRTLPGTGSGSETQYF	TGTGCCACCAGCAGAACTCTCCCCGGGACAGGGAGCGGCTCAGAGACCCAGTACTTC
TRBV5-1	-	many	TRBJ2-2	CASSLDGRNTGELFF	TGCGCCAGCAGCTTGGATGGCAGGAACACCGGGGAGCTGTTTTTT
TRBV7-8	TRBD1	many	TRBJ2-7	CASSLDLQGALYEQYF	TGTGCCAGCAGCTTAGATCTCCAGGGGGCCCTCTACGAGCAGTACTTC
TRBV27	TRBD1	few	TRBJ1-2	CASSFSSGTGEGYTF	TGTGCCAGCAGTTTTAGCTCCGGGACAGGGGAGGGCTACACCTTC
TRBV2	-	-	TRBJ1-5	CASSFRGGPQHF	TGTGCCAGCAGTTTCAGGGGTGGGCCCCAGCATTTT
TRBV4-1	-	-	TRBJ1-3	CASSQEIDTFRLGNTIYF	TGCGCCAGCAGCCAAGAAATTGATACTTTTAGGCTAGGAAACACCATATATTTT
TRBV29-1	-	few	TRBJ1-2	CSVEGGRGSSNYGYTF	TGCAGCGTTGAAGGGGGTAGGGGGTCATCCAACTATGGCTACACCTTC
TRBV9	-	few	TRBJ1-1	CASSTRDGTEAFF	TGTGCCAGCAGCACAAGGGATGGTACTGAAGCTTTCTTT
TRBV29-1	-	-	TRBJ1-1	CSVVAGLEAFF	TGCAGCGTTGTAGCGGGGCTCGAAGCTTTCTTT
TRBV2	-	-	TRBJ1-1	CASIRGNTEAFF	TGTGCCAGCATTAGGGGGAACACTGAAGCTTTCTTT
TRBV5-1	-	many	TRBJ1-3	CASSLDQAYSGNTIYF	TGCGCCAGCAGCTTAGACCAGGCTTACTCTGGAAACACCATATATTTT
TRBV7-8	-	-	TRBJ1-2	CASSLEPSGYGYTF	TGTGCCAGCAGCTTAGAACCGAGCGGGTATGGCTACACCTTC
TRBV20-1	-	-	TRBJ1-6	CSARPFIDSPLHF	TGCAGTGCTAGACCATTTATTGATTCACCCCTCCACTTT
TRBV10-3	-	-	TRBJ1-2	CAISESTAITNYGYTF	TGTGCCATCAGTGAGTCGACAGCGATTACTAACTATGGCTACACCTTC
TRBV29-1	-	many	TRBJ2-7	CSALTNREGASSYEQYF	TGCAGCGCACTCACGAACAGGGAGGGCGCTTCCTCCTACGAGCAGTACTTC
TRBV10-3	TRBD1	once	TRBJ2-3	CALSSGTGTDTQYF	TGTGCCCTTAGCTCCGGGACAGGCACAGATACGCAGTATTTT
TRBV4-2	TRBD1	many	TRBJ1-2	CASSQGTGDGYTF	TGTGCCAGCAGCCAAGGGACAGGGGATGGCTACACCTTC
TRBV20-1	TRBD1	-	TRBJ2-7	CSARDYRGSYEQYF	TGCAGTGCTAGAGATTACAGGGGGTCCTACGAGCAGTACTTC
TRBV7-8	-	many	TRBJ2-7	CASSLAVGGYEQYF	TGTGCCAGCAGCTTAGCGGTTGGAGGGTACGAGCAGTACTTC
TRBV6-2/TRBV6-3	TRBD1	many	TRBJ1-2	CASSYSGTAGYGYTF	TGTGCCAGCAGTTACTCCGGGACAGCGGGATATGGCTACACCTTC
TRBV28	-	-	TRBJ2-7	CASREGDYEQHF	TGTGCCAGCAGGGAGGGGGACTACGAGCAGCACTTC
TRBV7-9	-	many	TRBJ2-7	CASSSTSQRIYEQYF	TGTGCCAGCAGCTCGACTTCACAGAGAATCTACGAGCAGTACTTC
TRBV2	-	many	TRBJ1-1	CASSWTVNTEAFF	TGTGCCAGCAGTTGGACGGTGAACACTGAAGCTTTCTTT
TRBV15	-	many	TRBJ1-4	CATSRDKGANEKLFF	TGTGCCACCAGCAGAGATAAGGGGGCTAATGAAAAACTGTTTTTT
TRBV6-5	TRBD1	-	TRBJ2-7	CASSYQTGLYF	TGTGCCAGCAGTTACCAGACAGGGTTGTACTTC
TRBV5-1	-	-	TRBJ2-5	CASSLATTGEETQYF	TGCGCCAGCAGCTTGGCCACAACAGGAGAAGAGACCCAGTACTTC
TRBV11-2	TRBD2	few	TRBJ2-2	CASSTGLAGRSGTGELFF	TGTGCCAGCAGCACGGGACTAGCGGGAAGGTCGGGCACCGGGGAGCTGTTTTTT
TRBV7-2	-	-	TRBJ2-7	CASSLDSNSYEQYF	TGTGCCAGCAGCTTAGACTCCAACTCCTACGAGCAGTACTTC
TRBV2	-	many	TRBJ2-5	CASSESLASETQYF	TGTGCCAGCAGTGAATCCCTAGCAAGTGAGACCCAGTACTTC
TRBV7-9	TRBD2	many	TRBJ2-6	CASSSAGGSGANVLTF	TGTGCCAGCAGTAGCGCGGGGGGCTCTGGGGCCAACGTCCTGACTTTC
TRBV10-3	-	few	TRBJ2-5	CATSTGGVQPQYF	TGTGCCACCTCAACAGGGGGGGTTCAGCCCCAGTACTTC
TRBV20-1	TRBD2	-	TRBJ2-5	CSVTGTNRRETQYF	TGCAGTGTAACCGGGACTAACAGACGCGAGACCCAGTACTTC
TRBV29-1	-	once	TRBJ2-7	CSVRRGSYEQYF	TGCAGCGTTCGCAGGGGATCCTACGAGCAGTACTTC
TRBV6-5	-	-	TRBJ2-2	CASSSRGRQGGSGELFF	TGTGCCAGCAGTTCTCGTGGGCGGCAAGGAGGATCCGGGGAGCTGTTTTTT
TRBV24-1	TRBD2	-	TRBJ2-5	CATSEPGTSGGETQYF	TGTGCCACCAGTGAACCGGGGACTAGCGGGGGGGAGACCCAGTACTTC
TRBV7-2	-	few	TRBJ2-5	CASSEGWF	TGTGCCAGCAGCGAGGGGTGGTTC
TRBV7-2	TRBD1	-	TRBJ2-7	CASSRGQVHRDEQYF	TGTGCCAGCAGCCGGGGACAGGTACACAGGGACGAGCAGTACTTC
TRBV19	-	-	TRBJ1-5	CASSSQTGGRQPQHF	TGTGCCAGTAGTAGCCAGACAGGAGGACGTCAGCCCCAGCATTTT
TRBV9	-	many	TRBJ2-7	CASSDRDSYEQYF	TGTGCCAGCAGCGACCGGGACTCCTACGAGCAGTACTTC
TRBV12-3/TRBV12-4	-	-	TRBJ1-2	CASSLGGAGGCTF	TGTGCCAGCAGTTTAGGGGGGGCCGGGGGCTGCACCTTC
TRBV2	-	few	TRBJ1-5	CASSLGQTGGSQPQHF	TGTGCCAGCAGCCTTGGACAGACTGGGGGTAGTCAGCCCCAGCATTTT
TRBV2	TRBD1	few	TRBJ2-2	CASSLGQLPGELFF	TGTGCCAGCAGCCTGGGACAGCTTCCCGGGGAGCTGTTTTTT
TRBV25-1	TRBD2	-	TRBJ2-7	CASSRGLAGGEQYF	TGTGCCAGCAGTCGGGGACTAGCGGGGGGTGAGCAGTACTTC
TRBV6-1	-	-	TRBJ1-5	CASSEFVGGLNQPRHF	TGTGCCAGCAGTGAATTTGTGGGGGGGCTGAATCAGCCCCGGCATTTT
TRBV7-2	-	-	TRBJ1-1	CASSAATIMVTEAFF	TGTGCCAGCAGCGCGGCAACCATCATGGTCACTGAAGCTTTCTTT
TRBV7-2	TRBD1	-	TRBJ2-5	CASSPGQDLSYF	TGTGCCAGCAGCCCAGGACAGGACCTCAGCTACTTC
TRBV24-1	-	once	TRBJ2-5	CATSETPRETQYF	TGTGCCACCAGTGAGACCCCCAGAGAGACCCAGTACTTC
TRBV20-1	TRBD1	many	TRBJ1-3	CSARDKQGSPTIYF	TGCAGTGCTAGAGATAAACAGGGGAGCCCAACCATATATTTT
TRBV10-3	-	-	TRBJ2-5	CASKTEGRASETQYF	TGTGCCAGCAAAACGGAGGGCCGGGCCAGTGAGACCCAGTACTTC
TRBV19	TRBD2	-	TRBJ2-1	CASSTQAGVGLEQFF	TGTGCCAGTAGTACCCAAGCGGGAGTTGGGCTTGAGCAGTTCTTC
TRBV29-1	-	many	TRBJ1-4	CSAGMRHEKLFF	TGCAGCGCAGGGATGCGACACGAAAAACTGTTTTTT
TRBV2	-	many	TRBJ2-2	CASSEWPNTGELFF	TGTGCCAGCAGTGAGTGGCCCAACACCGGGGAGCTGTTTTTT
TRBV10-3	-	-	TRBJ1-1	CAIRNRENTEAFF	TGTGCCATCAGGAACAGGGAGAACACTGAAGCTTTCTTT
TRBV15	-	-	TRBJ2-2	CVTRGGTGELFF	TGTGTCACCAGAGGAGGCACCGGGGAGCTGTTTTTT
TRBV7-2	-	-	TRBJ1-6	CASSSQRGGISPLHF	TGTGCCAGCAGCTCGCAGCGGGGGGGCATTTCACCCCTCCACTTT
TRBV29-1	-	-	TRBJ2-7	CSLEPGTYEQYF	TGCAGCTTGGAACCGGGAACCTACGAGCAGTACTTC
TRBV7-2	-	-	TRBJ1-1	CASSFSRQLMNTEAFF	TGTGCCAGCAGCTTTAGCCGACAGTTAATGAACACTGAAGCTTTCTTT
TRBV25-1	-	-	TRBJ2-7	CASSETETDSYEQYF	TGTGCCAGCAGTGAGACAGAGACGGACTCCTACGAGCAGTACTTC
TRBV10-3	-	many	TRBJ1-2	CAINWDRSYGYTF	TGTGCCATCAATTGGGACCGATCCTATGGCTACACCTTC